This TCR beta chain appears in the sequencing data of a study of Ad26.COV2.S vaccination and SARS-CoV-2 variants. Study-level information: Ad26.COV2.S arm of COV1001 included the donor. Study observations and caveats: The TCR breadth and depth analyses may have produced an underestimate of total T cell responses.

Turning to this clone: No antigen is known for it.

The CDR3 length is 15 residues. Germline V lookup: CDR1 SGHDT, CDR2 YYEEEE. V gave up 2 bases and J gave up 2 bases, with 13 bases separating them. The protocol was immunoSEQ multiplex PCR, while the TCRdb copy is restricted to in-frame clones and leaves out a portion. The table lists roughly 330,000 clones, approximately 87% of them singletons. The treatment is: around 19 received Ad26.COV2.S at low or high dose, single or two shots; 5 received placebo; per-sample allocation not given. Collection of samples fell on day 63 after the first vaccine or placebo injection. This adult donor, from Boston, was 18-55 years old.

This sequence joins TRBV5-6 and TRBJ1-1; TRBD1 might be the D (5 bases). The clonotype originates from a person between 18 and 65 years old who received the Ad26.COV2.S COVID-19 vaccine or a placebo. Sequencing was performed on peripheral blood, taken in a trial of Ad26.COV2.S vaccine versus placebo. For the CDR3, the DNA is TGTGCCAGCAGCTTATGGGGCGGATCAAACACTGAAGCTTTCTTT. Encoded protein: CASSLWGGSNTEAFF. The full variable domain, in which reference TRBV5-6 and TRBJ1-1 provide the parts outside the CDR3, is DAGVTQSPTHLIKTRGQQVTLRCSPKSGHDTVSWYQQALGQGPQFIFQYYEEEERQRGNFPDRFSGHQFPNYSSELNVNALLLGDSALYLCASSLWGGSNTEAFFGQGTRLTVV.